This is a list of T cell receptor beta chains from one sample in a study of blood T cell repertoires in COVID-19. The assay was immunoSEQ multiplex PCR, and TCRdb's table has in-frame clones only and misses some. This sample yields just over 90,000 clones, of which approximately 86% are seen a single time; around 20% belongs to the top ten. Sequencing input: peripheral blood. These receptors were obtained from a woman of 80 years or more with acute or convalescent COVID-19. Both conserved end residues are part of each CDR3. The order of the fields is V gene, D gene, J gene, clone size, CDR3 DNA, CDR3 protein. D genes are given only for firm matches. For some rows the clone size is stated as once, few or many, or as a class when expanded; others skip it.

TRBV5-1	TRBD1	TRBJ1-2	-	TGCGCCAGCAGCTTGCGCGGGACAGTCTATGGCTACACCTTC	CASSLRGTVYGYTF
TRBV11-2	TRBD2	TRBJ2-3	-	TGTGCCAGCAGCCCTCGGACTAGCTCAGATACGCAGTATTTT	CASSPRTSSDTQYF
TRBV19	-	TRBJ2-7	-	TGTGCCAGTAGTCTCTTGGCAGGGGCACTCTACGAGCAGTACTTC	CASSLLAGALYEQYF
TRBV6-1	-	TRBJ1-2	-	TGTGCCAGCAGTGAAGAACGGGACTATGGCTACACCTTC	CASSEERDYGYTF
TRBV2	-	TRBJ1-5	-	TGTGCCAGCAGTGAAACAGAGGGAGGTCAGCCCCAGCATTTT	CASSETEGGQPQHF
TRBV5-1	TRBD1	TRBJ1-4	-	TGCGCCAGCAGCTCGGTATCCGGGACAGGGAGTGAAAAACTGTTTTTT	CASSSVSGTGSEKLFF
TRBV29-1	-	TRBJ1-1	-	TGCAGCATATCCTCGTCACAGGCTGAAGCTTTCTTT	CSISSSQAEAFF
TRBV19	TRBD2	TRBJ2-2	-	TGTGCCAGTAGTCAAGCGGGGGTGAACACCGGGGAGCTGTTTTTT	CASSQAGVNTGELFF
TRBV13	-	TRBJ2-7	-	TGTGCCAGCAGCTTAGGCCAGGGGACCTACGAGCAGTACTTC	CASSLGQGTYEQYF
TRBV25-1	TRBD2	TRBJ2-5	-	TGTGCCAGCAGGGACCCTAGCGGGGGGAGTCAAGAGACCCAGTACTTC	CASRDPSGGSQETQYF
TRBV12-3/TRBV12-4	-	TRBJ1-1	-	TGTGCCAGCAGGGGGCCTCCTAACACTGAAGCTTTCTTT	CASRGPPNTEAFF
TRBV15	-	TRBJ2-3	once	TGTGCCACCAGCAAACCTTCAGGGACTGAAGATACGCAGTATTTT	CATSKPSGTEDTQYF
TRBV6-1	TRBD1	TRBJ1-5	-	TGTGCCAGCAGTGAGTTCAGGGGGCGGACTGAGCAGCCCCAGCATTTT	CASSEFRGRTEQPQHF
TRBV6-5	-	TRBJ1-5	-	TGTGCCAGCAGGGCCCTGACAGGCAATCAGCCCCAGCATTTT	CASRALTGNQPQHF
TRBV2	-	TRBJ2-1	few	TGTGCCAGCAGTCGTGGGGGGACAGTCTACAATGAGCAGTTCTTC	CASSRGGTVYNEQFF
TRBV2	-	TRBJ1-1	-	TGTGCCAGCAGTGAAAGGACAGTCCGGACTGAAGCTTTCTTT	CASSERTVRTEAFF
TRBV5-1	-	TRBJ2-3	once	TGCGCCAGCAGCTTGTCGGGGGGCACAGATACGCAGTATTTT	CASSLSGGTDTQYF
TRBV23-1	-	TRBJ1-5	-	TGCGCCAGCAGTCACCCGGACAGACCCAATCAGCCCCAGCATTTT	CASSHPDRPNQPQHF
TRBV5-4	-	TRBJ2-1	once	TGTGCCAGCAGCCTGGACCTTGGCGGCAATGAGCAGTTCTTC	CASSLDLGGNEQFF
TRBV28	TRBD1	TRBJ1-2	once	TGTGCCAGCAGCCCATCGACAGGGAAGGGTGGCTACACCTTC	CASSPSTGKGGYTF
TRBV5-4	TRBD2	TRBJ2-2	few	TGTGCCAGCAGCTTGGCCGGGGGGGCTGCCGGGGAGCTGTTTTTT	CASSLAGGAAGELFF
TRBV6-6	TRBD1	TRBJ1-5	-	TGTGCCAGCAGTCCCACCGGGACAGATAGCAATCAGCCCCAGCATTTT	CASSPTGTDSNQPQHF
TRBV6-1	TRBD1	TRBJ2-7	few	TGTGCCAGCAGTGAAGCGGACAGGGGTCCCTACGAGCAGTACTTC	CASSEADRGPYEQYF
TRBV9	TRBD2	TRBJ2-1	-	TGTGCCAGCAGCGTAGACGCTAGCGGGGGTTATGAGCAGTTCTTC	CASSVDASGGYEQFF
TRBV5-4	TRBD1	TRBJ2-7	once	TGTGCCAGCAGCACAGGGGGCGATTACGAGCAGTACTTC	CASSTGGDYEQYF
TRBV5-1	TRBD2	TRBJ2-3	-	TGCGCCAGCAGTGTCGGGGGGGCCGCGACAGATACGCAGTATTTT	CASSVGGAATDTQYF
TRBV9	-	TRBJ1-2	-	TGTGCCAGCAGCCCGGGCGACAGAATTAACTATGGCTACACCTTC	CASSPGDRINYGYTF
TRBV24-1	TRBD2	TRBJ2-3	-	TGTGCCACCAGTGATCCGTCGACTAGCGGGGGATCAGATACGCAGTATTTT	CATSDPSTSGGSDTQYF
TRBV12-5	-	TRBJ1-5	-	TGTGCTAGTGGTATGACCCCAGGGCTATCGGGCAATCAGCCCCAGCATTTT	CASGMTPGLSGNQPQHF
TRBV14	-	TRBJ1-5	-	TGTGCCAGCAGCCAACAGGGGAGCAATCAGCCCCAGCATTTT	CASSQQGSNQPQHF
TRBV21-1	-	TRBJ1-2	-	TGTGCCAGCAGCATATACAGCGGAGCGGGTGGCTACACCTTC	CASSIYSGAGGYTF
TRBV28	TRBD1	TRBJ2-7	-	TGTGCCAGCAGTTTATTACCGGGACAGGGAAGCTACGAGCAGTACTTC	CASSLLPGQGSYEQYF
TRBV3-1/TRBV3-2	-	TRBJ1-2	-	TGTGCCAGCAGCCAAGAACAGGGCCTTTCAAGTTATGGCTACACCTTC	CASSQEQGLSSYGYTF
TRBV27	TRBD2	TRBJ2-7	-	TGTGCCAGCAGTTATGGACTAGCGGGGGTCTACGAGCAGTACTTC	CASSYGLAGVYEQYF
TRBV1	-	TRBJ2-1	few	TGCACCAGCAGCCAAGACCCCCACATGCAAAATGAGCAGTTCTTC	CTSSQDPHMQNEQFF
TRBV6-5	-	TRBJ2-7	once	TGTGCCGGCGGAGGGAAAGGCTACGAGCAGTACTTC	CAGGGKGYEQYF
TRBV11-2	TRBD2	TRBJ2-1	-	TGTGCCAGCAGCTTGGGTAGCGGGGGGGCCAATGAGCAGTTCTTC	CASSLGSGGANEQFF
TRBV5-6	-	TRBJ1-1	-	TGTGCCAGCAGCCGGGGGGAAATGAACACTGAAGCTTTCTTT	CASSRGEMNTEAFF
TRBV5-1	TRBD2	TRBJ2-1	-	TGCGCCAGCAGCCAAACTAGCGGGGGGTACAATGAGCAGTTCTTC	CASSQTSGGYNEQFF
TRBV5-8	-	TRBJ2-1	-	TGTGCCAGCAGTCGAGTACGGTCGTCCTACAATGAGCAGTTCTTC	CASSRVRSSYNEQFF
TRBV21-1	-	TRBJ1-5	-	TGTGCCAGCAGCGGGCGACAGGCCGGGTGTCAGCCCCAGCATTTT	CASSGRQAGCQPQHF
TRBV7-6	TRBD1	TRBJ2-7	-	TGTGCCAGCAGCTCCCGCCTGACAGGGGGGTCCTACGAGCAGTACTTC	CASSSRLTGGSYEQYF
TRBV15	-	TRBJ1-1	-	TGTGCCACCAGCAGAGAGCGGGCCATGAACACTGAAGCTTTCTTT	CATSRERAMNTEAFF
TRBV7-2	TRBD1	TRBJ2-2	-	TGTGCCAGCAGCACCCCAGGGGGCACGGCGACCGGGGAGCTGTTTTTT	CASSTPGGTATGELFF
TRBV21-1	-	TRBJ1-5	-	TGTGCCAGCAGCAAGGGGACAGGGGACCAGCCCCAGCATTTT	CASSKGTGDQPQHF
TRBV12-5	TRBD2	TRBJ2-7	-	TGTGCTAGTGGTTTGGCTAGCGGGGGTTACTACGAGCAGTACTTC	CASGLASGGYYEQYF
TRBV13	-	TRBJ2-3	few	TGTGCCAGCAGCCTAGCACTCCTCACAGATACGCAGTATTTT	CASSLALLTDTQYF
TRBV2	-	TRBJ1-2	-	TGTGCCAGCAGTGAACAGGGAGGGGACTATGGCTACACCTTC	CASSEQGGDYGYTF